This entry lists 20 T cell receptor beta chains sequenced from one sample in a study of blood T cells in healthy people across ages. A second PCR of about 7 to 11 cycles used a sample-barcoded 5' primer and a J-beta primer mix. In TCRdb, the 5' RACE reads were re-called with MiXCR into one record per CDR3 protein. The sample yields around 800,000 distinct CDR3 sequences, around 25% seen once. These records were also assigned to another study, of T cells of mothers and their children.

Material for sequencing was blood. The receptor set was obtained from a boy between 10 and 17 years old in good health.

A remark on this clonotype: Likely a read error: the CDR3 ends without its conserved phenylalanine or tryptophan. This sequence joins TRBV5-1 and TRBJ2-1; 9 bases are shared with TRBD1. The germline V gene encodes CDR1 SGHRS and CDR2 YFSETQ. The CDR3 covers 18 residues. The V gene end was trimmed by 0 bases and the J gene end by 2 bases; junction bases not matched to a gene: 9. CDR3 nucleotides: TGCGCCAGCAGCTTGGCTCCGGGACAGGGAGAGACCTACAATGAGCAGTTCTGC. Translation: CASSLAPGQGETYNEQFC.

This clonotype was seen a few times. The germline gene is not matched at one end of the junction; a read error may be the cause. The DNA for the CDR3 is TGCGCCGGCAGCCTACTGGGACAGGGGGCGAGTCAGCCCCAGCATTTT. Translating it yields CAGSLLGQGASQPQHF. The chain is built from TRBV4-1 and TRBJ1-5, with TRBD1 matching over 12 bases. CDR1 is MGHRA and CDR2 is YSYEKL in the germline V gene. The CDR3 contains 16 residues.

The chain links TRBV5-1 to TRBJ2-5; D is unclear. Trimming removed 1 base at V and 4 bases at J, with 11 bases between. The V gene's germline CDR1 is SGHRS and CDR2 YFSETQ. The CDR3 loop spans 14 amino acids. The CDR3 reads CASSLRPARETQYF. Here the CDR3 DNA reads TGCGCCAGCAGCTTGCGGCCAGCGCGAGAGACCCAGTACTTC.

This clonotype was counted between two and nine times. The chain couples TRBV3-1 to TRBJ2-4, with D possibly being TRBD2 (5 bases). The V end was cut by 0 bases, the J end by 7 bases, with 10 bases between. The germline gives CDR1 LGHDT, CDR2 YNNKEL (reference sequence). The CDR3 contains 14 residues. The CDR3 region is CASSQDIEGNIQYF. CDR3 sequence (DNA): TGTGCCAGCAGCCAAGATATCGAGGGTAACATTCAGTACTTC.

CDR3 region: CASSRLGVNGELFF. For the CDR3, the DNA is TGTGCCAGCTCGAGGTTAGGGGTAAACGGGGAGCTGTTTTTT. The chain joins TRBV12-3 or TRBV12-4 to TRBJ2-2; D may be TRBD1 (5 bases). This CDR3 has 14 amino acids. V shed 8 bases and J shed 7 bases, with 17 bases lying between them.

The V gene is TRBV5-1, the J gene TRBJ2-7; unclear D gene. Trimming shortened V by 4 bases and J by 5 bases, and 16 bases separated the two germline ends. The germline V gene has CDR1 SGHRS and CDR2 YFSETQ. The CDR3 consists of 14 residues. The CDR3 nucleotides read TGCGCCAGCAGCGCCGGCCTGGGGTATGACGAGCAGTACTTC. Its translation: CASSAGLGYDEQYF.

V is TRBV18 and J is TRBJ2-7; TRBD1 might be the D (5 bases). V was shortened by 3 bases and J by 7 bases, with 10 bases between the two germline ends. The germline gives CDR1 KGHSH, CDR2 LQKENI. This CDR3 has 12 residues. CDR3 in DNA: TGTGCCAGCTCACCTCAGGGTGGGGAGCAGTACTTC. Translated, it gives CASSPQGGEQYF.

This chain joins TRBV9 and TRBJ2-2; perhaps D is TRBD1 or TRBD2 (5 bases each). Germline assignment: CDR1 SGDLS and CDR2 YYNGEE. There are 16 residues in the CDR3. The germline V and J ends were trimmed by 0 bases and 6 bases, with 15 bases remaining between them. The chain's CDR3 is CASSVVPPGASGELFF. The CDR3 nucleotides read TGTGCCAGCAGCGTAGTTCCCCCCGGGGCGTCCGGGGAGCTGTTTTTT.

The chain links TRBV29-1 to TRBJ2-1, with D possibly called TRBD1 or TRBD2 (6 bases each). Germline V gene sequence: CDR1 SQVTM, CDR2 ANQGSEA. This CDR3 is 13 amino acids long. V gave up 5 bases and J gave up 4 bases, with 12 bases separating them. CDR3 coding DNA: TGCAGCGTTTTAGGGGGGACTTACAATGAGCAGTTCTTC. It is translated as CSVLGGTYNEQFF.

In its sample, this clonotype was seen a few times. J is TRBJ1-5 and V is TRBV5-1; weak D call: TRBD1 (6 bases). This CDR3 is built from 15 residues. The germline CDR1 and CDR2 sequences are SGHRS and YFSETQ. V shed 1 base and J shed 2 bases, with 10 bases lying between them. The CDR3 spells CASSLLGGGNQPQHF. In nucleotides, the CDR3 is TGCGCCAGCAGCTTGTTGGGGGGCGGCAATCAGCCCCAGCATTTT.

The V gene is TRBV20-1, the J gene TRBJ2-5; 7 bases align to TRBD1. The DNA matches TRBJ2-7 better at its end, which makes the J call doubtful. CDR1 DFQATT and CDR2 SNEGSKA come from the germline V gene (reference sequence). The CDR3 loop spans 14 amino acids. For the CDR3, the DNA is TGCAGTGCTACCAGACAGGGAGTTTCCTACGAGCAGTACTTC. It yields the protein CSATRQGVSYEQYF.

This clonotype came up many times. CDR3 residues: CASSSSPGNTGELFF. The CDR3 nucleotides read TGCGCCAGCAGCTCTTCGCCAGGGAACACCGGGGAGCTGTTTTTT. The chain recombines TRBV4-1 with TRBJ2-2, with D unresolved. The germline gives CDR1 MGHRA, CDR2 YSYEKL. V was shortened by 5 bases and J by 1 base, with 11 bases between the two germline ends. The CDR3 length is 15 residues.

The chain joins TRBV15 to TRBJ2-2; D is possibly TRBD1 (6 bases). V was trimmed by 8 bases and J by 4 bases, leaving 17 bases between them. Germline V CDR1 and CDR2: LNHNV, YYDKDF (reference sequence). The CDR3 is 15 amino acids. The CDR3 spells CATSREGRGTGELFF. CDR3 DNA: TGTGCCACCTCTCGAGAGGGCAGGGGCACCGGGGAGCTGTTTTTT.

This clonotype was seen a handful of times. The chain uses TRBV3-1 and TRBJ1-1; no firm D call. Looked up from germline, CDR1 is LGHDT and CDR2 is YNNKEL (reference sequence). The CDR3 is 14 residues long. V was trimmed by 1 base and J by 5 bases, leaving 11 bases between them. CDR3 sequence reads: CASSQVNPRTEAFF. Here the CDR3 DNA reads TGTGCCAGCAGCCAAGTTAACCCGAGGACTGAAGCTTTCTTT.

This chain uses TRBV12-3 or TRBV12-4 with TRBJ2-2; D is unresolved. The ends were cut back, 8 bases at V and 7 bases at J, with 8 bases in the middle. This CDR3 is built from 11 residues. DNA for the CDR3: TGTGCCAGCTGGACGGGCGGGGAGCTGTTTTTT. Its translation is CASWTGGELFF.

The CDR3: CASSPDMGPETQYF. Written as DNA, the CDR3 is TGTGCCAGTAGTCCCGACATGGGCCCGGAGACCCAGTACTTC. The genes are TRBV19 and TRBJ2-5, with D uncertain. The germline gives CDR1 LNHDA, CDR2 SQIVND (reference sequence). There are 14 residues in the CDR3. The V end lost 5 bases, the J end lost 5 bases, and 15 bases lay between the germline ends.

This clonotype has more than one count but fewer than ten. This chain uses TRBV4-2 with TRBJ2-7, with unresolved D. CDR1 LGHNA and CDR2 YNFKEQ come from the germline V gene. There are 16 residues in the CDR3. V was clipped by 1 base and J by 0 bases, with 13 bases between them. The CDR3 DNA is TGTGCCAGCAGCCAAGCTTTGCGCGAAAGCTCCTACGAGCAGTACTTC. This gives the protein CASSQALRESSYEQYF.

Here the CDR3 DNA reads TGCGCCAGCAGCCAGGCCGGGACAGGGCTTATGGACGAGCAGTACTTC. Translating it yields CASSQAGTGLMDEQYF. The V and J genes are TRBV4-1 and TRBJ2-7; TRBD1 aligns across 9 bases. This CDR3 has 16 amino acids. The V and J ends lost 3 bases and 5 bases, in that order; junction bases with no gene match: 11. The germline gives CDR1 MGHRA, CDR2 YSYEKL.

About this clonotype itself: Without the conserved terminal phenylalanine or tryptophan, this CDR3 likely stems from a read error. The chain has TRBV20-1 and TRBJ1-1, with 8 bases aligning to TRBD1. The CDR3 extends over 12 amino acids. The germline gives CDR1 DFQATT, CDR2 SNEGSKA (reference sequence). J lost 7 bases, V lost 4 bases, and 5 bases had no gene match. The CDR3 here is CSAKGTGLEAFS. The DNA of the CDR3 is TGCAGTGCTAAAGGGACAGGTCTTGAAGCTTTCTCT.

The V and J genes are TRBV10-2 and TRBJ1-2, with D perhaps matching TRBD1 (5 bases). This CDR3 is built from 14 residues. The V gene lost 6 bases and the J gene lost 6 bases, with 17 bases spanning the gap. Per the germline V gene, CDR1 is WSHSY and CDR2 is SAAADI. The CDR3 sequence: CASSLATRGNGYTF. The CDR3 coding sequence is TGCGCCAGCAGCCTAGCCACCCGGGGGAATGGCTACACCTTC.